The 27 T cell receptor beta chains listed next were all sequenced from one sample in a study of CD8+ T cells in alopecia areata. Reverse transcription of extracted RNA yielded cDNA, which provided the sequencing template. Assay: immunoSEQ multiplex PCR; the TCRdb copy retains only in-frame clones and omits some. The sample yields 150,000 or so clones, about three fifths seen once. The sample taken for sequencing was CD4+ T cells sorted from blood. Source of these receptors: a human donor in good health.

This clone came up a few times. The V call is TRBV4-1, the J call TRBJ1-5; 7 bases are a match to TRBD1. Germline-derived CDR1 and CDR2 are MGHRA and YSYEKL. The J segment lost 4 bases and the V segment lost 0 bases, leaving 3 bases of the junction unmatched. The CDR3 sequence is 15 residues long. In nucleotides, the CDR3 is TGCGCCAGCAGCCAAGATGGGACAGCTAATCAGCCCCAGCATTTT. Translated: CASSQDGTANQPQHF.

This clone has more than one count but fewer than ten. The chain employs TRBV5-6 and TRBJ2-6; no clear D. Germline-derived CDR1 and CDR2 are SGHDT and YYEEEE. The CDR3 is made up of 14 amino acids. V was clipped by 6 bases and J by 0 bases, with 7 bases between them. The CDR3 region has the DNA TGTGCCAGCATAGACACCTCTGGGGCCAACGTCCTGACTTTC. It is translated as CASIDTSGANVLTF.

Comments on this clone: Other DNA variants within this sample encode the same CDR3. This rearrangement joins TRBV29-1 to TRBJ1-1, with D uncertain. The CDR3 spans 13 residues. Trimming took off 6 bases at V and 0 bases at J, with 11 bases between the two ends. Germline V gene data show CDR1 as SQVTM and CDR2 as ANQGSEA. The DNA of the CDR3 is TGCAGCGTCGAACGGAGATTGAACACTGAAGCTTTCTTT. Its translation is CSVERRLNTEAFF.

This clone was seen repeatedly, ten times or more. The J gene is TRBJ2-1, the V gene TRBV5-8; TRBD2 agrees at 10 bases. The germline CDR1 and CDR2 sequences are SGHTS and YDEGEE. This CDR3 is 17 amino acids long. Losses at the gene ends were 4 bases for V and 0 bases for J; bases not matched to a gene: 7. CDR3 sequence reads: CASSDRTSGNSYNEQFF. In nucleotides, the CDR3 is TGTGCCAGCAGCGATCGGACTAGCGGAAACTCCTACAATGAGCAGTTCTTC.

The sample holds a few counts of this clone. The chain employs TRBV7-9 and TRBJ2-1, with 8 positions matching TRBD2. The V gene end was trimmed by 5 bases and the J gene end by 1 base; junction bases not matched to a gene: 10. The CDR3 is 17 amino acids. The germline CDR1 and CDR2 sequences are SEHNR and FQNEAQ (reference sequence). The CDR3 region has the DNA TGTGCCAGCAGCCCTCGGAGGTCGGGAGGGTCCTACAATGAGCAGTTCTTC. It specifies CASSPRRSGGSYNEQFF.

This clone was observed a handful of times. This chain connects TRBV29-1 to TRBJ2-7; unclear D gene. CDR3 length: 12 amino acids. CDR1 is SQVTM, CDR2 ANQGSEA, per germline. V shed 4 bases and J shed 2 bases, with 9 bases lying between them. The DNA of the CDR3 is TGCAGCGTTGGGAACGGACCCTACGAGCAGTACTTC. This gives the protein CSVGNGPYEQYF.

This chain connects TRBV27 to TRBJ2-2; D assignment may be TRBD1 or TRBD2 (5 bases each). The ends were cut back, 6 bases at V and 1 base at J, with 9 bases in the middle. This CDR3 has 14 amino acids. The V gene's germline CDR1 is MNHEY and CDR2 SMNVEV (reference sequence). As DNA, the CDR3 is TGTGCCAGCAGCAGGGACCAGAACACCGGGGAGCTGTTTTTT. Translated: CASSRDQNTGELFF.

The J gene is TRBJ2-3, the V gene TRBV29-1; the D gene is possibly TRBD2 (6 bases). There are 13 residues in the CDR3. With 7 bases removed from V and 2 bases from J, the gap between germline ends came to 13 bases. Germline assignment: CDR1 SQVTM and CDR2 ANQGSEA. The CDR3 region has the DNA TGCAGCGGGGGGGACCTAGTCACAGATACGCAGTATTTT. Its protein product is CSGGDLVTDTQYF.

The V call is TRBV14, the J call TRBJ1-1, with D possibly TRBD1 on 5 matching bases. The CDR3 totals 13 residues. Trimming cost V 4 bases and J 3 bases, with 9 bases left between them. Germline V gene lookup returns CDR1 SGHDN and CDR2 FVKESK. The CDR3 sequence: CASSPQGYTEAFF. The DNA of the CDR3 is TGTGCCAGCAGCCCGCAGGGTTACACTGAAGCTTTCTTT.

The V call is TRBV30, the J call TRBJ2-1; D is possibly TRBD1 or TRBD2 (5 bases each). Germline loops: CDR1 GTSNPN, CDR2 SVGIG (reference sequence). This CDR3 is 13 amino acids long. V dropped 4 bases and J dropped 7 bases, with 14 bases sitting between them. This chain's CDR3 is CAWTGGAVNEQFF. The CDR3 coding sequence is TGTGCCTGGACTGGGGGAGCGGTAAATGAGCAGTTCTTC.

This clone was seen once. The chain links TRBV30 to TRBJ1-2; D unclear. Per the germline V gene, CDR1 is GTSNPN and CDR2 is SVGIG (reference sequence). This CDR3 has 13 amino acids. V lost 2 bases to trimming and J lost 8 bases, with 15 bases between them. CDR3 sequence reads: CAWSQQDALGYTF. The DNA for the CDR3 is TGTGCCTGGAGTCAGCAGGATGCCTTAGGCTACACCTTC.

The chain combines TRBV5-1 with TRBJ2-1; D remains unclear. Germline values: CDR1 SGHRS, CDR2 YFSETQ. The CDR3 runs to 11 residues. Trimming shortened V by 0 bases and J by 5 bases, and 0 bases separated the two germline ends. CDR3 bases: TGCGCCAGCAGCTTGGACAATGAGCAGTTCTTC. Protein sequence: CASSLDNEQFF.

This chain connects TRBV19 to TRBJ2-1, with D perhaps matching TRBD2 (5 bases). CDR3 length: 13 amino acids. V was clipped by 3 bases and J by 10 bases, with 13 bases between them. Per the germline V gene, CDR1 is LNHDA and CDR2 is SQIVND (reference sequence). Here the CDR3 DNA reads TGTGCCAGTAGTATGAGTATCGGAGGCGAGCAGTTCTTC. Translating it yields CASSMSIGGEQFF.

The sample holds a few counts of this clone. This chain uses TRBV7-6 with TRBJ1-5; TRBD1 matches 9 bases. Germline V gene sequence: CDR1 SGHVS, CDR2 FNYEAQ. The J segment lost 6 bases and the V segment lost 4 bases, leaving 7 bases of the junction unmatched. The CDR3 spans 15 residues. DNA of the CDR3: TGTGCCAGCAGCTCGACAGGGGGGAGAGGTCAGCCCCAGCATTTT. This translates into CASSSTGGRGQPQHF.

This rearrangement joins TRBV7-9 to TRBJ1-1, with TRBD1 as a possible D gene (5 bases). This CDR3 is 14 amino acids long. The V and J ends lost 5 bases and 1 base respectively, with 11 bases between them. From germline, CDR1 is SEHNR and CDR2 FQNEAQ (reference sequence). The CDR3 loop reads CASSPGRKNTEAFF. CDR3 DNA: TGTGCCAGCAGCCCGGGACGGAAGAACACTGAAGCTTTCTTT.

The rearrangement links TRBV29-1 to TRBJ2-3; D remains unclear. The germline gives CDR1 SQVTM, CDR2 ANQGSEA. V shed 0 bases and J shed 2 bases, with 9 bases lying between them. The CDR3 has 14 amino acids. The CDR3 sequence: CSVEDRRYTDTQYF. In DNA form, the CDR3 reads TGCAGCGTTGAAGATCGGCGATACACAGATACGCAGTATTTT.

The rearrangement joins TRBV5-1 to TRBJ2-5, with D maybe TRBD1 (5 bases). The CDR3 has 13 residues. Germline V CDR1 and CDR2: SGHRS, YFSETQ. V was pared by 4 bases and J by 3 bases, with 10 bases between. The CDR3 bases are TGCGCCAGCAGCATCGACAGAAAAGAGACCCAGTACTTC. It translates to CASSIDRKETQYF. Full variable domain (missing parts from reference TRBV5-1 and TRBJ2-5): KAGVTQTPRYLIKTRGQQVTLSCSPISGHRSVSWYQQTPGQGLQFLFEYFSETQRNKGNFPGRFSGRQFSNSRSEMNVSTLELGDSALYLCASSIDRKETQYFGPGTRLLVL.

V usage is TRBV4-2 and J usage is TRBJ1-2, with 9 bases identical to TRBD1. CDR1 is LGHNA, CDR2 YNFKEQ, per germline. This CDR3 is built from 17 residues. The V gene end was trimmed by 4 bases and the J gene end by 2 bases; junction bases not matched to a gene: 11. DNA for the CDR3: TGTGCCAGCAGCCGAGGGACAGGGCAGCAAAACAACTATGGCTACACCTTC. Translation: CASSRGTGQQNNYGYTF.

A remark on this clone: This specimen includes other DNA sequences encoding the same CDR3. V usage is TRBV20-1 and J usage is TRBJ2-5, with no clear D. The germline V gene has CDR1 DFQATT and CDR2 SNEGSKA (reference sequence). Trimming removed 3 bases at V and 3 bases at J, with 2 bases between. This CDR3 has 10 amino acids. DNA of the CDR3: TGCAGTGCTAGGGAAGAGACCCAGTACTTC. Amino acids: CSAREETQYF.

This sequence joins TRBV30 and TRBJ2-2, with D possibly TRBD2 on 5 matching bases. Trimming pared 3 bases from V and 7 bases from J, leaving 18 bases between. Germline CDR1 GTSNPN, CDR2 SVGIG (reference sequence). The CDR3 spans 15 residues. The CDR3 loop is CAWRASSGFVGELFF. The CDR3 DNA sequence: TGTGCCTGGAGGGCCAGTTCGGGGTTCGTCGGGGAGCTGTTTTTT.

Only one count was recorded for this clone. The V and J genes are TRBV30 and TRBJ2-4; 7 nucleotides align to TRBD2. CDR1 GTSNPN and CDR2 SVGIG come from the germline V gene (reference sequence). This CDR3 is built from 11 residues. V was clipped by 5 bases and J by 10 bases; unmatched bases: 5. CDR3: CAWGTTLIQYF. As DNA, the CDR3 is TGTGCCTGGGGGACTACCTTAATTCAGTACTTC.

The V and J genes are TRBV30 and TRBJ1-2, with D possibly being TRBD1 (6 bases). V lost 0 bases to trimming and J lost 4 bases, with 12 bases between them. This CDR3 has 14 residues. In germline, CDR1 is GTSNPN, CDR2 SVGIG (reference sequence). Written as DNA, the CDR3 is TGTGCCTGGAGTGTACCCACAGGGTTCTATGGCTACACCTTC. It yields the protein CAWSVPTGFYGYTF.

The chain uses TRBV5-1 and TRBJ2-5; D call uncertain. The V end lost 0 bases, the J end lost 6 bases, and 15 bases lay between the germline ends. CDR1 and CDR2 (germline): SGHRS, YFSETQ. The CDR3 has 15 residues. The CDR3 protein is CASSLEASVKKTQYF. The CDR3 region has the DNA TGCGCCAGCAGCTTGGAGGCTTCGGTCAAGAAGACCCAGTACTTC. The full variable domain, rest sourced from reference TRBV5-1 and TRBJ2-5, is KAGVTQTPRYLIKTRGQQVTLSCSPISGHRSVSWYQQTPGQGLQFLFEYFSETQRNKGNFPGRFSGRQFSNSRSEMNVSTLELGDSALYLCASSLEASVKKTQYFGPGTRLLVL.

This clone was counted once. The genes are TRBV15 and TRBJ2-6; the D gene is possibly TRBD1 (6 bases). This CDR3 comprises 19 residues. Trimming took 3 bases from V and 4 from J, leaving 22 bases between them. In germline, CDR1 is LNHNV, CDR2 YYDKDF (reference sequence). CDR3 region: CATSSAKGHTTPGANVLTF. CDR3 in DNA: TGTGCCACCAGCAGTGCGAAGGGACATACCACGCCGGGGGCCAACGTCCTGACTTTC.

In its sample, this clone was seen a few times. The J gene is TRBJ2-4, the V gene TRBV11-1; D is possibly TRBD2 (6 bases). Germline V lookup: CDR1 SGHAT, CDR2 FQDESV (reference sequence). The CDR3 spans 15 residues. Trimming pared 4 bases from V and 0 bases from J, leaving 10 bases between. The CDR3 sequence is CASSSVGRAKNIQYF. CDR3 nucleotide sequence: TGTGCCAGCAGCTCGGTCGGGAGAGCCAAAAACATTCAGTACTTC.

This clone was counted only a few times. The chain carries TRBV29-1 and TRBJ1-2; no reliable D call. CDR1 is SQVTM and CDR2 is ANQGSEA in the germline V gene. This CDR3 contains 11 residues. Trimming took off 5 bases at V and 2 bases at J, with 6 bases between the two ends. The CDR3 nucleotides read TGCAGCGTTTCTGAGAACTATGGCTACACCTTC. It specifies CSVSENYGYTF.

The chain uses TRBV9 and TRBJ1-2; 9 bases fit TRBD1. The J segment lost 4 bases and the V segment lost 2 bases, leaving 6 bases of the junction unmatched. This CDR3 is 15 amino acids long. Germline assignment: CDR1 SGDLS and CDR2 YYNGEE. The CDR3 DNA reads TGTGCCAGCAGCGTTGGGACAGGGTTATCCTATGGCTACACCTTC. It codes for CASSVGTGLSYGYTF.